This TCR beta chain is drawn from a study of CD8 T cells in Susac syndrome. Study at large: Among sequenced Susac syndrome patients, about six had active disease and fewer than ten were in remission.

The CDR3 loop spans 16 amino acids. Per the germline V gene, CDR1 is SGHRS and CDR2 is YFSETQ. V was clipped by 0 bases and J by 5 bases, with 17 bases between them. CD8+ and CD4+ T cells from blood underwent TCR beta sequencing, which was carried out in a high-throughput format. Reverse transcription of roughly 0.5 to 1 ug RNA was performed with random hexamers. It was immunoSEQ multiplex PCR that amplified TCR beta CDR3 across 54 Vbeta and 13 Jbeta. One entry per CDR3 protein, called by TCRdb with MiXCR from the immunoSEQ multiplex PCR reads. Found here are 200,000 to 250,000 distinct CDR3 sequences, approximately 94% of them singletons; the top ten hold about 0.15%.

What was sequenced was CD4+ T cells from PBMCs. The rearrangement links TRBV5-1 to TRBJ1-1; D is possibly TRBD1 (5 bases). The TCR comes from a human donor with Susac syndrome. CDR3 residues: CASSLGGGAPGTEAFF. In DNA, the CDR3 is TGCGCCAGCAGCTTGGGAGGCGGGGCCCCCGGGACTGAAGCTTTCTTT. Together with reference TRBV5-1 and TRBJ1-1, the CDR3 gives the full variable domain: KAGVTQTPRYLIKTRGQQVTLSCSPISGHRSVSWYQQTPGQGLQFLFEYFSETQRNKGNFPGRFSGRQFSNSRSEMNVSTLELGDSALYLCASSLGGGAPGTEAFFGQGTRLTVV.